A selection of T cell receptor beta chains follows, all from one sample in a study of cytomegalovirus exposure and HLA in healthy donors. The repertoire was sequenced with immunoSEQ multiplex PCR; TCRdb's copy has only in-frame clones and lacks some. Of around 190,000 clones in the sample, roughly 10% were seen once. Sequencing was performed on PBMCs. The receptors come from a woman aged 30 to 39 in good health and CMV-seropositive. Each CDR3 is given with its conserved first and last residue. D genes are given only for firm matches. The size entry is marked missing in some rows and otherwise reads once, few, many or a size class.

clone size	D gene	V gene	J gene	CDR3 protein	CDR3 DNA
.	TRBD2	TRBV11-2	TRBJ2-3	CASSPWPPLAVAFADTQYF	TGTGCCAGCAGCCCCTGGCCGCCTCTAGCGGTTGCCTTCGCAGATACGCAGTATTTT
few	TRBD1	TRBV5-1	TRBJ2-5	CASSATGTGTPETQYF	TGCGCCAGCAGCGCCACCGGGACAGGGACACCCGAGACCCAGTACTTC
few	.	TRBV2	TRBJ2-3	CASSYSDTQYF	TGTGCCAGCAGTTACTCAGATACGCAGTATTTT
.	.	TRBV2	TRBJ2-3	CASSKYTDTQYF	TGTGCCAGCAGTAAATACACAGATACGCAGTATTTT
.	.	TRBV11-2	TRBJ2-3	CASSSRGTDTQYF	TGTGCCAGCAGCTCGAGAGGTACAGATACGCAGTATTTT
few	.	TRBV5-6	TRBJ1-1	CASSLGGNTEAFF	TGTGCCAGCAGCTTGGGAGGGAACACTGAAGCTTTCTTT
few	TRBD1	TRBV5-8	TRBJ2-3	CASSADRGFTDTQYF	TGTGCCAGCAGCGCGGACAGGGGGTTCACAGATACGCAGTATTTT
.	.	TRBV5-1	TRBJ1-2	CASSLGREYYGYTF	TGCGCCAGCAGCCTCGGACGGGAATACTATGGCTACACCTTC
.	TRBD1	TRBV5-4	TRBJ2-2	CASSLEGAGTGELFF	TGTGCCAGCAGCTTGGAGGGGGCAGGGACCGGGGAGCTGTTTTTT
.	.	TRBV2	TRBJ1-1	CARQRGLNTEAFF	TGTGCCCGTCAGCGGGGGCTGAACACTGAAGCTTTCTTT
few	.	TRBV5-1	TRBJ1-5	CASSLDYSGQPQHF	TGCGCCAGCAGCTTAGACTATTCGGGTCAGCCCCAGCATTTT
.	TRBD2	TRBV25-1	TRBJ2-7	CASSALAGVGEQYF	TGTGCCAGCAGTGCACTAGCGGGAGTAGGCGAGCAGTACTTC
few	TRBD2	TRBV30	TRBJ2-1	CAWMPGLGYNEQFF	TGTGCCTGGATGCCGGGACTAGGCTACAATGAGCAGTTCTTC
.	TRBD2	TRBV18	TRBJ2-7	CASSPRGLAGGFYEQYF	TGTGCCAGCTCACCAAGGGGACTAGCGGGAGGTTTTTACGAGCAGTACTTC
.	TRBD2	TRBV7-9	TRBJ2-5	CASNPTAGGAETQYF	TGTGCCAGCAACCCGACAGCGGGAGGGGCAGAGACCCAGTACTTC
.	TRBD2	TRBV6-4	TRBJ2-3	CASSDHYSGSGVPDTQYF	TGTGCCAGCAGTGACCACTATAGCGGGAGTGGTGTGCCAGATACGCAGTATTTT
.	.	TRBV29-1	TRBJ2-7	CSVVTVGEQYF	TGCAGCGTTGTGACAGTAGGTGAGCAGTACTTC
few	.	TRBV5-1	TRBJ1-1	CASSLQGQSEAFF	TGCGCCAGCAGCTTGCAGGGTCAGTCTGAAGCTTTCTTT
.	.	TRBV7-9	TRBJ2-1	CASSGLQGIAYNEQFF	TGTGCCAGCAGCGGACTACAGGGGATTGCTTACAATGAGCAGTTCTTC
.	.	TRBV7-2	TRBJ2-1	CASSLGGGGSYNEQFF	TGTGCCAGCAGCTTAGGGGGAGGCGGCTCCTACAATGAGCAGTTCTTC
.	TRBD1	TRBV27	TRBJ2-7	CASSSHRGPYEQYF	TGTGCCAGCAGTTCCCACAGGGGGCCCTACGAGCAGTACTTC
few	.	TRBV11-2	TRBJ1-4	CASSLTPGAREKLFF	TGTGCCAGCAGCTTAACCCCAGGGGCGCGGGAAAAACTGTTTTTT
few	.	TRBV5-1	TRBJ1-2	CASSPGQTNYGYTF	TGCGCCAGCAGCCCAGGACAGACGAACTATGGCTACACCTTC
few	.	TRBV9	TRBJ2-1	CASSVKRASYNEQFF	TGTGCCAGCAGCGTGAAGCGGGCTTCCTACAATGAGCAGTTCTTC
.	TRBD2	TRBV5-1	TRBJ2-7	CASRLASGRYEQYF	TGCGCCAGCAGGCTGGCTAGCGGGCGGTACGAGCAGTACTTC
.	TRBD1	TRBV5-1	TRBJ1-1	CASGPKGGVTEAFF	TGCGCCAGCGGCCCGAAAGGGGGCGTCACTGAAGCTTTCTTT
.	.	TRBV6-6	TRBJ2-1	CASREGRSGYNEQFF	TGTGCCAGCCGCGAAGGCAGGAGCGGGTACAATGAGCAGTTCTTC
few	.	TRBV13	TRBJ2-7	CASSSGISYEQYF	TGTGCCAGCAGCTCCGGGATTTCCTACGAGCAGTACTTC
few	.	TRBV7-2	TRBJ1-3	CASSLNTGAGNTIYF	TGTGCCAGCAGCTTAAATACAGGTGCCGGAAACACCATATATTTT
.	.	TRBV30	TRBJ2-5	CAWILRGTETQYF	TGTGCCTGGATATTGCGGGGAACGGAGACCCAGTACTTC
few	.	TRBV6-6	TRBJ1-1	CASSLQGNTEAFF	TGTGCCAGCAGTCTACAGGGCAACACTGAAGCTTTCTTT
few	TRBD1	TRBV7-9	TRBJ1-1	CASTKQGMNTEAFF	TGTGCCAGCACCAAACAGGGGATGAACACTGAAGCTTTCTTT
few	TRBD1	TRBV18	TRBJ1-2	CASSPPGQGKGGYTF	TGTGCCAGCTCACCACCGGGACAGGGGAAGGGCGGCTACACCTTC
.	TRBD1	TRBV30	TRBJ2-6	CAWSKGQGVSGANVLTF	TGTGCCTGGAGTAAGGGACAGGGGGTATCTGGGGCCAACGTCCTGACTTTC
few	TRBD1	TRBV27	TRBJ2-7	CASCRRDRQYEQYF	TGTGCCAGCTGTCGCCGGGACAGACAGTACGAGCAGTACTTC
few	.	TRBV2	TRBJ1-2	CASSYRQGDGYTF	TGTGCCAGCAGCTACAGGCAGGGTGATGGCTACACCTTC
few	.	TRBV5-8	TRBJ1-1	CASSLAGWAGANTEAFF	TGTGCCAGCAGCTTGGCCGGGTGGGCAGGGGCGAACACTGAAGCTTTCTTT
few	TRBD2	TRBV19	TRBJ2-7	CASSIFGGEQYF	TGTGCCAGTAGTATTTTCGGGGGGGAGCAGTACTTC
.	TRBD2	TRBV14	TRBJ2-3	CASSQVVGAGGREGTDTQYF	TGTGCCAGCAGCCAAGTTGTGGGAGCGGGAGGGCGCGAGGGGACAGATACGCAGTATTTT
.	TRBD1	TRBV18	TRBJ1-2	CASSPQTPDRAYGYTF	TGTGCCAGCTCACCCCAAACCCCTGACAGGGCCTATGGCTACACCTTC
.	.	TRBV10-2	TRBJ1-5	CATSGRFQPQHF	TGCGCCACCAGTGGTAGATTTCAGCCCCAGCATTTT
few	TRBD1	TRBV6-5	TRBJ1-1	CASSYPEGQGGAFF	TGTGCCAGCAGTTACCCCGAGGGACAGGGGGGGGCTTTCTTT
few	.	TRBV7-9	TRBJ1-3	CASSLVIGWSSGNTIYF	TGTGCCAGCAGCTTAGTTATCGGGTGGAGCTCTGGAAACACCATATATTTT